This T cell receptor (beta chain) originates from a study of regulatory T cells in long-lasting Graves disease. With respect to this clonotype: A read error may explain this, as a much larger clone is one base away.

The time point is: newly diagnosed GD, antithyroid drugs for less than 3 months. With RNA extracted from PBMCs as input, the TCR library was made. In building TCR beta libraries, iRepertoire HTBI primers were used together with Arm-PCR of CDR3 regions. In TCRdb, the multiplex PCR reads were re-called with MiXCR into one record per CDR3 protein. The table records about 540,000 distinct CDR3 sequences, 13% of them present only once. This CDR3 has 20 amino acids. The germline CDR1 and CDR2 sequences are MNHEY and SVGAGI. Trimming took 2 bases from V and 10 from J; bases not matched to a gene: 25. The same sample was also used in a study of T cells in Graves' hyperthyroidism and ophthalmopathy.

The sequences come from peripheral blood mononuclear cells (PBMCs), collected at new diagnosis, from a patient treated with antithyroid drugs. V gene TRBV6-5 combines with J gene TRBJ2-1; 8 bases fit TRBD2. This receptor was obtained from a man aged 25-40 years with Graves disease. CDR3 amino acids: CASSYRSGGASSSNSYEQFF. The CDR3 DNA reads TGTGCCAGCAGTTACCGCTCGGGGGGGGCGTCATCCTCAAATTCCTACGAGCAGTTCTTC.